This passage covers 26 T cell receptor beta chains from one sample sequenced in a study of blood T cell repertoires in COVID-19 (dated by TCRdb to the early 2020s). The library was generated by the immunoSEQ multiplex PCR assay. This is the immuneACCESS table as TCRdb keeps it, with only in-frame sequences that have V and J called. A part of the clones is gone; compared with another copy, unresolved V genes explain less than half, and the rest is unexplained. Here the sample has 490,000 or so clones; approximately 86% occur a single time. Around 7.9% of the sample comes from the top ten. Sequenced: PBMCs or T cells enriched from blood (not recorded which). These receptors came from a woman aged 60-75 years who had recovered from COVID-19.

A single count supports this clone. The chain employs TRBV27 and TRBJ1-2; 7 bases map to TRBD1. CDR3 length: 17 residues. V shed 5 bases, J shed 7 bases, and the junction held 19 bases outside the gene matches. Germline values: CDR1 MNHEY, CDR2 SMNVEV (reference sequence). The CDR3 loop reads CASSRQGGSKISAGYTF. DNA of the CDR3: TGTGCCAGCAGTCGACAGGGCGGGTCAAAGATCTCGGCTGGCTACACCTTC.

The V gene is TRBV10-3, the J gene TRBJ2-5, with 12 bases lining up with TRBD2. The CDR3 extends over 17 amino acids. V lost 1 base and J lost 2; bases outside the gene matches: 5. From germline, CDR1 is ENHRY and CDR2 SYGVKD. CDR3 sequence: CAISEFPSGGAQETQYF. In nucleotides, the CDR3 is TGTGCCATCAGTGAGTTCCCTAGCGGGGGGGCACAAGAGACCCAGTACTTC.

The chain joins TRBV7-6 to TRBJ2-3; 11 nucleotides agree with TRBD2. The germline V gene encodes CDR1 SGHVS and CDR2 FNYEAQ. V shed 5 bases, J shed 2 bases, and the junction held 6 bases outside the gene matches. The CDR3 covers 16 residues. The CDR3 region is CASSPLAGGLTDTQYF. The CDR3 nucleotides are TGTGCCAGCAGCCCTCTAGCGGGGGGCCTCACAGATACGCAGTATTTT.

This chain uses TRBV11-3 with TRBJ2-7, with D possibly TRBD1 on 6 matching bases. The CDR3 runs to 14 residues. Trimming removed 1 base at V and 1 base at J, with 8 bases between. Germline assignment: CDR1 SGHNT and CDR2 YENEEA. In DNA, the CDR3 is TGTGCCAGCAGCTTAGGAACAGGGTCCTACGAGCAGTACTTC. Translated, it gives CASSLGTGSYEQYF. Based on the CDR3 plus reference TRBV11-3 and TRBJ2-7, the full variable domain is EAGVVQSPRYKIIEKKQPVAFWCNPISGHNTLYWYLQNLGQGPELLIRYENEEAVDDSQLPKDRFSAERLKGVDSTLKIQPAELGDSAVYLCASSLGTGSYEQYFGPGTRLTVT.

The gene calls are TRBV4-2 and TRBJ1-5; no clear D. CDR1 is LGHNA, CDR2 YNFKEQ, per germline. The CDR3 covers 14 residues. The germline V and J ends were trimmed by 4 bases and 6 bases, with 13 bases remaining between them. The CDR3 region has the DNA TGTGCCAGCAGCCCCAGTCTTGCAGGTCAGCCCCAGCATTTT. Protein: CASSPSLAGQPQHF.

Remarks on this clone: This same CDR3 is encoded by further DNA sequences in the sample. The CDR3 DNA sequence: TGTGCCAGCAGCTTAGCTGGGGACAGCTCCTACGAGCAGTACTTC. Its protein product is CASSLAGDSSYEQYF. The chain couples TRBV7-9 to TRBJ2-7; 7 nucleotides match TRBD1. In germline, CDR1 is SEHNR, CDR2 FQNEAQ (reference sequence). The V segment lost 0 bases and the J segment 0 bases; nucleotides outside the gene matches: 2. This CDR3 has 15 residues.

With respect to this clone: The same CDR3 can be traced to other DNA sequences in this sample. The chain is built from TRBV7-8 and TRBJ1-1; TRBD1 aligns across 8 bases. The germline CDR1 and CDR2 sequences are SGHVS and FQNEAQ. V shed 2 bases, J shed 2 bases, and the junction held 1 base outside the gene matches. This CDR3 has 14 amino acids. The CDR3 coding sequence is TGTGCCAGCAGCTTATCAGGGGGCAACACTGAAGCTTTCTTT. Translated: CASSLSGGNTEAFF. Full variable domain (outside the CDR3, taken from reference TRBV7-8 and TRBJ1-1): GAGVSQSPRYKVAKRGQDVALRCDPISGHVSLFWYQQALGQGPEFLTYFQNEAQLDKSGLPSDRFFAERPEGSVSTLKIQRTQQEDSAVYLCASSLSGGNTEAFFGQGTRLTVV.

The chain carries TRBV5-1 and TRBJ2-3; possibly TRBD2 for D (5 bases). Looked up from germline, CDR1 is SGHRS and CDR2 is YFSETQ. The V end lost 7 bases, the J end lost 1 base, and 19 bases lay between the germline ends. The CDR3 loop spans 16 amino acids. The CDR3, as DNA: TGCGCCAGCCGCGCGGCCGAACGGGATCGCACAGATACGCAGTATTTT. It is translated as CASRAAERDRTDTQYF.

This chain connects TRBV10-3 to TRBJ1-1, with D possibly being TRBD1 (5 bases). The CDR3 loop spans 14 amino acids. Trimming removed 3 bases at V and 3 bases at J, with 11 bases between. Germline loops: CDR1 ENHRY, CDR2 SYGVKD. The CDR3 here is CAISEDREYTEAFF. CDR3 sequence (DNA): TGTGCCATCAGTGAAGACAGAGAGTACACTGAAGCTTTCTTT.

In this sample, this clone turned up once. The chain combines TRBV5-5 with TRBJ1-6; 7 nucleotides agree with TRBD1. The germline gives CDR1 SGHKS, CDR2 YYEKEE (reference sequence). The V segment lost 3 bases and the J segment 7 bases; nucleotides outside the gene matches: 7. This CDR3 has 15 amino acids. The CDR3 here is CASSSGTATNSPLHF. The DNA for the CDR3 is TGTGCCAGCAGCTCGGGGACAGCGACGAATTCACCCCTCCACTTT.

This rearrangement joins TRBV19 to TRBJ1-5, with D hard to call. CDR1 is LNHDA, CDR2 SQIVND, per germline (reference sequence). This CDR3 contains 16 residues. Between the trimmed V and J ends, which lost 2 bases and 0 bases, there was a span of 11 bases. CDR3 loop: CASSILPGDSNQPQHF. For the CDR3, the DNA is TGTGCCAGTAGTATACTGCCCGGTGATAGCAATCAGCCCCAGCATTTT.

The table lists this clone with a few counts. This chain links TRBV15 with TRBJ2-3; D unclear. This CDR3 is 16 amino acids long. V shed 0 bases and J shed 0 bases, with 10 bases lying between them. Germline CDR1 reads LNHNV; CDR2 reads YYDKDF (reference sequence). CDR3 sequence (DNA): TGTGCCACCAGCAGAGATTTGGGCCTTAGCACAGATACGCAGTATTTT. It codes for CATSRDLGLSTDTQYF.

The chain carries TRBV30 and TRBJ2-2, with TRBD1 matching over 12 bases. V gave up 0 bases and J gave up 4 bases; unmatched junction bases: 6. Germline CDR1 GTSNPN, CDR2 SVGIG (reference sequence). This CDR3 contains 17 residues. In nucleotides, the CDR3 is TGTGCCTGGAGTGTAGGGGACAGGGGGCTGAGCACCGGGGAGCTGTTTTTT. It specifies CAWSVGDRGLSTGELFF.

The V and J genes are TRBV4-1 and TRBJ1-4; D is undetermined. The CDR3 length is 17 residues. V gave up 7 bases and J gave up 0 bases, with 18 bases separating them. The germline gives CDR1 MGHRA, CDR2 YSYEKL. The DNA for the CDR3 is TGCGCCAGCAAGACCGTGGGGAGAGTTGCAACTAATGAAAAACTGTTTTTT. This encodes CASKTVGRVATNEKLFF.

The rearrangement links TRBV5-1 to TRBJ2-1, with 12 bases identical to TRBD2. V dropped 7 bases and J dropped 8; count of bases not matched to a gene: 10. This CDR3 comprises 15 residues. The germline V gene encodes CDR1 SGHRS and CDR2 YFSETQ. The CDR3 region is CASGSSGGAVYEQFF. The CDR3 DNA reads TGCGCCAGCGGTTCTAGCGGGGGGGCTGTATATGAGCAGTTCTTC. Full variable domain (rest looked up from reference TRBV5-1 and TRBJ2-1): KAGVTQTPRYLIKTRGQQVTLSCSPISGHRSVSWYQQTPGQGLQFLFEYFSETQRNKGNFPGRFSGRQFSNSRSEMNVSTLELGDSALYLCASGSSGGAVYEQFFGPGTRLTVL.

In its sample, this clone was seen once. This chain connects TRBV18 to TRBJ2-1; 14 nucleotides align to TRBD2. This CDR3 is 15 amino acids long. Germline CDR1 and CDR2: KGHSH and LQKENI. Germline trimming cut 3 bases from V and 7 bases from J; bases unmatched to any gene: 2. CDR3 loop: CASSPGTSGGNEQFF. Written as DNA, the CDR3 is TGTGCCAGCTCACCCGGGACTAGCGGGGGAAATGAGCAGTTCTTC.

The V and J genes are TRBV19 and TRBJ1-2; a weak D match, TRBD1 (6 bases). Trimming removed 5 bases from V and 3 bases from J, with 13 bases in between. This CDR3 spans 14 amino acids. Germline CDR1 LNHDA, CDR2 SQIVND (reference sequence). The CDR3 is CASSGPQGYYGYTF. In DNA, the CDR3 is TGTGCCAGTAGTGGGCCTCAGGGGTACTATGGCTACACCTTC.

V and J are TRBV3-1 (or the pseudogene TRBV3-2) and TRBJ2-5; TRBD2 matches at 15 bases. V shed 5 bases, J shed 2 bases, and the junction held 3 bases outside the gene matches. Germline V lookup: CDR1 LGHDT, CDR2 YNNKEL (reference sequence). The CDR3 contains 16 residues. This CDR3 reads CASSSGLAGGQETQYF. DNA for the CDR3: TGTGCCAGCAGCTCGGGACTAGCGGGGGGACAAGAGACCCAGTACTTC.

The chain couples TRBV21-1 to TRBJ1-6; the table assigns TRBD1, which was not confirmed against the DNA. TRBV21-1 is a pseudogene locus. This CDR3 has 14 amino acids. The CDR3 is CASSKGPNNSPLHF. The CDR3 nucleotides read TGTGCCAGCAGCAAGGGCCCGAATAATTCACCCCTCCACTTT.

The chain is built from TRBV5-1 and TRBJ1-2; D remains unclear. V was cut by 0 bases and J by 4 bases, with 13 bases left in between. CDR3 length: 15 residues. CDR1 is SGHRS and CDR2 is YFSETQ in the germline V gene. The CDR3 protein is CASSLDPGISYGYTF. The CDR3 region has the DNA TGCGCCAGCAGCTTGGACCCGGGGATAAGCTATGGCTACACCTTC.

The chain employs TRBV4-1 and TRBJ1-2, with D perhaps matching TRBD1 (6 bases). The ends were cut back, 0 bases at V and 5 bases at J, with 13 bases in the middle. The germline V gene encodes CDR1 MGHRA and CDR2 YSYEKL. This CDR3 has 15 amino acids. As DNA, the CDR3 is TGCGCCAGCAGCCAAGATCTGGGGACAAGTTATGGCTACACCTTC. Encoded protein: CASSQDLGTSYGYTF.

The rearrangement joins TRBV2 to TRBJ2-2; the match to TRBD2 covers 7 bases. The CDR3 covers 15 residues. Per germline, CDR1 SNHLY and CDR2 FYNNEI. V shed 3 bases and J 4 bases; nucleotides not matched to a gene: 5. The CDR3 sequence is CASSDKAGSTGELFF. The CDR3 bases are TGTGCCAGCAGTGATAAAGCGGGGTCCACCGGGGAGCTGTTTTTT.

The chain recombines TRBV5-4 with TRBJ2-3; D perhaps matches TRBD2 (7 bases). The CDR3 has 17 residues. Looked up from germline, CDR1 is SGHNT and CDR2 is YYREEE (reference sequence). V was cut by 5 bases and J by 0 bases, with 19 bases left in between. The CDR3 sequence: CASSGGGIPSSTDTQYF. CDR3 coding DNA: TGTGCCAGCAGTGGGGGGGGCATACCATCTAGCACAGATACGCAGTATTTT. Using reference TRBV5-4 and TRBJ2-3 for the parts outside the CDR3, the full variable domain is ETGVTQSPTHLIKTRGQQVTLRCSSQSGHNTVSWYQQALGQGPQFIFQYYREEENGRGNFPPRFSGLQFPNYSSELNVNALELDDSALYLCASSGGGIPSSTDTQYFGPGTRLTVL.

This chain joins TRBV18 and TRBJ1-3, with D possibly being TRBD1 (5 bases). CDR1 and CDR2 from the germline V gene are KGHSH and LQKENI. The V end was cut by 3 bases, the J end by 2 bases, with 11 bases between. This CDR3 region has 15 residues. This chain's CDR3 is CASSPSQGAGNTIYF. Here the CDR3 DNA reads TGTGCCAGCTCACCCTCCCAGGGCGCTGGAAACACCATATATTTT.

The chain's CDR3 is CAIRTGGLNEQFF. In DNA, the CDR3 is TGTGCCATCAGAACGGGGGGGCTCAATGAGCAGTTCTTC. The rearrangement links TRBV10-3 to TRBJ2-1, with 8 bases lining up with TRBD2. This CDR3 contains 13 residues. Trimming at V came to 6 bases and at J to 6 bases, leaving 4 bases not matched to a gene. CDR1 is ENHRY and CDR2 is SYGVKD in the germline V gene.

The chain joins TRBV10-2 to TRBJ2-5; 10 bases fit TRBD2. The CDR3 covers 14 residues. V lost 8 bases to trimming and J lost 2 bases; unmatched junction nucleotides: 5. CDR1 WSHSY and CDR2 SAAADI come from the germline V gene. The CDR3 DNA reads TGCGCCAGCTCCTGGACTAGCGGACAAGAGACCCAGTACTTC. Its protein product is CASSWTSGQETQYF.